These T cell receptor beta chains were read from a single sample in a study of graft-versus-host responses after intestinal transplantation. Sequenced by immunoSEQ multiplex PCR; TCRdb stores in-frame clones only, minus some. The sample includes some 90,000 clones, over 85% of them seen just once. These receptors have no known antigen. The sequenced sample was unstimulated CD4+ T cells sorted from spleen or lymph node cells, obtained before intestinal transplant. The origin of the receptors is a human donor who received an intestinal transplant. Each CDR3 is given with its conserved first and last residue.

V gene,J gene,CDR3 protein
TRBV30,TRBJ1-5,CAWSAGGESNQPQHF
TRBV27,TRBJ2-5,CASGAVKGAEETQYF
TRBV6-6,TRBJ1-2,CASSYSTENRGYTF
TRBV7-8,TRBJ2-7,CASTPGRLYEQYF
TRBV5-1,TRBJ2-5,CASSLVGTGASSETQYF
TRBV25-1,TRBJ1-4,CASSALDGYSNEKLFF
TRBV5-1,TRBJ2-4,CASSALTGVDIQYF
TRBV6-5,TRBJ2-3,CASSAGESRTDTQYF
TRBV6-6,TRBJ1-4,CASSSGQTATNEKLFF
TRBV30,TRBJ1-5,CAWSVTQLRQPQHF
TRBV27,TRBJ2-7,CASSSYQTGGKSYEQYF
TRBV27,TRBJ2-1,CASSLPRTSGSYNEQFF
TRBV6-1,TRBJ1-4,CASSGSNGRLF
TRBV7-8,TRBJ2-3,CASRKASTDTQYF
TRBV5-1,TRBJ2-1,CASSLGGSRERSDPYNEQFF
TRBV4-1,TRBJ2-7,CASSQEPGQGTYEQYF
TRBV4-1,TRBJ1-1,CASSRIPGGDTEAFF
TRBV28,TRBJ2-2,CASSPPRGRVSNSGELFF
TRBV6-5,TRBJ2-7,CATRGLPSSYEQYF
TRBV5-6,TRBJ2-2,CASSYQGELFF
TRBV9,TRBJ2-3,CASSRRDFGPWGTDTQYF